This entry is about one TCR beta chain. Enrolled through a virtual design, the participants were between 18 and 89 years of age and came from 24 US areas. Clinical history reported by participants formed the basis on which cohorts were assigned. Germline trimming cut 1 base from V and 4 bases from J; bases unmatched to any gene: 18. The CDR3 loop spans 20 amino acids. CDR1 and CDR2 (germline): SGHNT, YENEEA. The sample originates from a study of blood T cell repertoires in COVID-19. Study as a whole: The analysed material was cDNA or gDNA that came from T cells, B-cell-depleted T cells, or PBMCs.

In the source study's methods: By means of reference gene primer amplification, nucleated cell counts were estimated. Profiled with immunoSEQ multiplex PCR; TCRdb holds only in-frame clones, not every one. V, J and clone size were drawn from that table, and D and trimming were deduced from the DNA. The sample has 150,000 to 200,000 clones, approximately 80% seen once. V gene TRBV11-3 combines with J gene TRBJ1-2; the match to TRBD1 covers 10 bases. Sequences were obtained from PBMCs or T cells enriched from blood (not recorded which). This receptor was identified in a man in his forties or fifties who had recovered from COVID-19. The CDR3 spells CASSLAPTRQGAAKGYGYTF. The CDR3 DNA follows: TGTGCCAGCAGCTTAGCTCCCACGCGACAGGGGGCTGCCAAAGGCTATGGCTACACCTTC.